Below, 15 T cell receptor beta chains from the same sample are listed, as sequenced in a study of T cell responses to AZD1222 COVID-19 vaccine. Produced via immunoSEQ multiplex PCR; TCRdb's table is partial and in-frame only. The sample yields 100,000 to 120,000 clones, around nine tenths seen once. The sequenced sample was peripheral blood, obtained on day 0 of AZD1222 vaccination. The receptors stem from an adult in good health.

The CDR3 coding sequence is TGTGCCAGCAGCTCCACGGGACAGGCTTTAGAAGAGCAGTACTTC. Its translation is CASSSTGQALEEQYF. The V and J genes are TRBV9 and TRBJ2-7; 8 positions agree with TRBD1. V was pared by 4 bases and J by 7 bases, with 13 bases of the junction left unmatched. The CDR3 spans 15 residues. Looked up from germline, CDR1 is SGDLS and CDR2 is YYNGEE.

The J gene is TRBJ1-6, the V gene TRBV3-1 (or the pseudogene TRBV3-2); tentative D call: TRBD1 (6 bases). V lost 3 bases and J lost 7, with 10 bases in between. This CDR3 is 14 amino acids long. The germline CDR1 and CDR2 sequences are LGHDT and YNNKEL (reference sequence). The CDR3 reads CASSHGQSNSPLHF. CDR3 nucleotides: TGTGCCAGCAGCCACGGACAGAGCAATTCACCCCTCCACTTT.

The chain couples TRBV11-2 to TRBJ1-5, with D perhaps matching TRBD1 (6 bases). Germline V gene lookup returns CDR1 SGHAT and CDR2 FQNNGV. The length of the CDR3 is 15 residues. V shed 4 bases and J shed 4 bases, with 14 bases lying between them. The CDR3 region is CASSSTQGWNQPQHF. The CDR3 DNA follows: TGTGCCAGCAGCTCCACACAGGGCTGGAATCAGCCCCAGCATTTT.

The V call is TRBV6-2 or TRBV6-3, the J call TRBJ1-1; TRBD1 might be the D (6 bases). Germline assignment: CDR1 MNHEY and CDR2 SVGEGT. Trimming stripped 5 bases from V and 5 bases from J, with 12 bases between. The CDR3 consists of 13 residues. CDR3 sequence: CASSTGGLTEAFF. CDR3 DNA: TGTGCCAGCAGTACCGGGGGGCTAACTGAAGCTTTCTTT.

This clone has a handful of counts. The rearrangement joins TRBV18 to TRBJ2-2; 8 bases are a match to TRBD2. Germline values: CDR1 KGHSH, CDR2 LQKENI. Trimming took 6 bases from V and 1 from J; bases not matched to a gene: 7. The CDR3 contains 16 residues. CDR3 sequence (DNA): TGTGCCAGCTCGAGAACTAGCGGTAGGAACACCGGGGAGCTGTTTTTT. Translation: CASSRTSGRNTGELFF.

V is TRBV21-1 and J is TRBJ1-2; the table's D call, TRBD1, has no DNA check behind it. TRBV21-1 is tagged as a pseudogene. This CDR3 spans 14 amino acids. The CDR3 nucleotides are TGTGCCAGCAGCAAATTTGTCAAAAACTATGGCTACACCTTC. The encoded protein is CASSKFVKNYGYTF.

The J gene is TRBJ1-6, the V gene TRBV7-9; D remains unclear. Germline V gene lookup returns CDR1 SEHNR and CDR2 FQNEAQ (reference sequence). V dropped 5 bases and J dropped 2 bases, with 10 bases sitting between them. The CDR3 has 15 amino acids. CDR3: CASSPSLPYNSPLHF. CDR3 DNA sequence: TGTGCCAGCAGCCCGAGTCTCCCCTATAATTCACCCCTCCACTTT.

The CDR3 nucleotides are TGTGCCAGAACTACAGGGTGCCCCTACAATGAGCAGTTCTTC. Its translation is CARTTGCPYNEQFF. The rearrangement links TRBV27 to TRBJ2-1; a weak D match, TRBD1 (6 bases). V was cut by 9 bases and J by 2 bases, with 14 bases left in between. The CDR3 extends over 14 amino acids. Germline CDR1 and CDR2: MNHEY and SMNVEV (reference sequence).

V is TRBV29-1 and J is TRBJ2-7; 7 positions match TRBD1. This CDR3 contains 12 residues. Per the germline V gene, CDR1 is SQVTM and CDR2 is ANQGSEA. After removal of 6 bases from V and 1 base from J, the junction contained 3 bases not matched to a gene. The CDR3 sequence: CSVTGESYEQYF. The CDR3 DNA follows: TGCAGCGTAACAGGGGAATCCTACGAGCAGTACTTC.

The V call is TRBV19, the J call TRBJ1-1, with D possibly being TRBD1 (5 bases). The germline V and J ends were trimmed by 3 bases and 10 bases, with 27 bases remaining between them. Germline V gene data show CDR1 as LNHDA and CDR2 as SQIVND (reference sequence). The CDR3 runs 17 residues. The CDR3 reads CASSIFPADNYLRGAFF. In DNA, the CDR3 is TGTGCCAGTAGTATTTTTCCGGCGGATAACTACCTAAGGGGAGCTTTCTTT.

V usage is TRBV2 and J usage is TRBJ1-6, with 7 bases matching TRBD1. CDR1 and CDR2 (germline): SNHLY, FYNNEI. V dropped 8 bases and J dropped 6; count of bases not matched to a gene: 7. The length of the CDR3 is 14 residues. The CDR3 spells CASASQGGNSPLHF. The CDR3 coding sequence is TGTGCCAGCGCCAGCCAGGGGGGTAATTCACCCCTCCACTTT. Full variable domain (rest looked up from reference TRBV2 and TRBJ1-6): EPEVTQTPSHQVTQMGQEVILRCVPISNHLYFYWYRQILGQKVEFLVSFYNNEISEKSEIFDDQFSVERPDGSNFTLKIRSTKLEDSAMYFCASASQGGNSPLHFGNGTRLTVT.

The chain joins TRBV20-1 to TRBJ1-2; D is unclear. CDR1 is DFQATT, CDR2 SNEGSKA, per germline (reference sequence). The CDR3 is 11 residues long. V was pared by 3 bases and J by 6 bases, with 8 bases between. CDR3 bases: TGCAGTGCTAGGGCCGTGGATGGCTACACCTTC. As protein: CSARAVDGYTF.

The V gene is TRBV2, the J gene TRBJ1-1; perhaps TRBD1 as D (6 bases). Per germline, CDR1 SNHLY and CDR2 FYNNEI. The V gene lost 3 bases and the J gene lost 11 bases, with 16 bases spanning the gap. The CDR3 covers 13 residues. The CDR3 DNA is TGTGCCAGCAGTGACTCAGGGGTCCCCAGGGCTTTCTTT. As protein: CASSDSGVPRAFF.

Only a few counts were recorded for this clone. This chain links TRBV7-6 with TRBJ1-1; tentatively, D is TRBD1 (5 bases). CDR1 SGHVS and CDR2 FNYEAQ come from the germline V gene. CDR3 length: 13 residues. Trimming stripped 3 bases from V and 8 bases from J, with 13 bases between. The CDR3 is CASSLSAGAEAFF. In DNA form, the CDR3 reads TGTGCCAGCAGCTTGTCCGCCGGGGCCGAAGCTTTCTTT.

This clone was seen just once. This chain links TRBV5-1 with TRBJ1-5; D remains unclear. CDR1 SGHRS and CDR2 YFSETQ come from the germline V gene. Trimming shortened V by 4 bases and J by 5 bases, and 13 bases separated the two germline ends. The CDR3 is 14 residues long. CDR3 DNA: TGCGCCAGCAGCCGTGACACCGGGGATCAGCCCCAGCATTTT. This sequence encodes CASSRDTGDQPQHF. Drawing the rest from reference TRBV5-1 and TRBJ1-5, the complete variable domain is KAGVTQTPRYLIKTRGQQVTLSCSPISGHRSVSWYQQTPGQGLQFLFEYFSETQRNKGNFPGRFSGRQFSNSRSEMNVSTLELGDSALYLCASSRDTGDQPQHFGDGTRLSIL.